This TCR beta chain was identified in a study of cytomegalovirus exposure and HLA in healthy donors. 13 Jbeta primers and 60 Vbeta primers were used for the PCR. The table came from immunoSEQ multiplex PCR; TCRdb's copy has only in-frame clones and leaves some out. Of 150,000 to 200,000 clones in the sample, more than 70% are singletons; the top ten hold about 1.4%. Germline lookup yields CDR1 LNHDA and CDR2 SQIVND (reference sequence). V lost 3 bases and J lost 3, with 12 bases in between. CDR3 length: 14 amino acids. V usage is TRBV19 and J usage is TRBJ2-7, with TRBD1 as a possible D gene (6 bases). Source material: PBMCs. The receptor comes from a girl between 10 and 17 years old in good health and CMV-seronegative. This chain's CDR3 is CASSMAGVVYEQYF. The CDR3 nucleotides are TGTGCCAGTAGTATGGCAGGGGTAGTCTACGAGCAGTACTTC.